This T cell receptor beta chain was profiled in a study of cytomegalovirus exposure and HLA in healthy donors. Study results and limitations: Donors belonging to an Asian-associated ancestry cluster reportedly showed fewer N-insertions in productive TCRs than the roughly 700-donor mean, according to what a later analysis found. Per published reports, the classifier diagnosed cytomegalovirus status with high specificity and sensitivity. Researchers had no immune exposure information except CMV serostatus available.

This cohort consisted of healthy bone marrow donors. With 8 bases clipped from V and 2 bases from J, the junction kept 10 bases outside the gene matches. There are 15 residues in the CDR3. Germline lookup yields CDR1 SGHVS and CDR2 FNYEAQ. As regards this clone: What it binds is not known.

Amplification used 60 Vbeta primers and 13 Jbeta primers. Clones were read by immunoSEQ multiplex PCR, and TCRdb kept only the in-frame ones, dropping some. The table includes 90,000 to 110,000 clones, around 78% detected once. Sequenced: PBMCs. J is TRBJ2-3 and V is TRBV7-6, with 7 bases identical to TRBD2. The source is a male donor in good health and CMV-seronegative. The CDR3 DNA is TGTGCCAGCTCTGGTCGGACTAGACCCACAGATACGCAGTATTTT. Encoded protein: CASSGRTRPTDTQYF.